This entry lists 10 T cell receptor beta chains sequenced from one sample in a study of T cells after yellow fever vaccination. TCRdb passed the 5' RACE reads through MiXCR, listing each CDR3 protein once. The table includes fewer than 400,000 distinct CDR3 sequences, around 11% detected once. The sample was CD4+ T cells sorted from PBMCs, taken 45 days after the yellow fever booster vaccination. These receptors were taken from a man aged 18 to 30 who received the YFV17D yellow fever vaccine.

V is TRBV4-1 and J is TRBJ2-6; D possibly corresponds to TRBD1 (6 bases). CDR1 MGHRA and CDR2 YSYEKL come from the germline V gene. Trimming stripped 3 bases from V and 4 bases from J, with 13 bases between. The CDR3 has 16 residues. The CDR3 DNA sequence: TGCGCCAGCAGCCAGTACAGGGAGTCGGGGGCCAACGTCCTGACTTTC. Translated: CASSQYRESGANVLTF.

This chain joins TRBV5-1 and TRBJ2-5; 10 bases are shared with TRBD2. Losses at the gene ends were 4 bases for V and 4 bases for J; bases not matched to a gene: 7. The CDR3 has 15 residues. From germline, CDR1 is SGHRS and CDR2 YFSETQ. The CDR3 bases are TGCGCCAGCAGCCGAGCGGGGGGGCCTTTAGAGACCCAGTACTTC. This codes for CASSRAGGPLETQYF.

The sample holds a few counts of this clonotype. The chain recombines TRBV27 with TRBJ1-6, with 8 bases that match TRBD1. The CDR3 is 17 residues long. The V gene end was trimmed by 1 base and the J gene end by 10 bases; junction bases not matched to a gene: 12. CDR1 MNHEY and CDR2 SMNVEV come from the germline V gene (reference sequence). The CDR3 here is CASSLLTRAGGHSPLHF. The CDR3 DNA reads TGTGCCAGCAGTTTATTGACCAGGGCAGGGGGCCACTCACCCCTCCACTTT.

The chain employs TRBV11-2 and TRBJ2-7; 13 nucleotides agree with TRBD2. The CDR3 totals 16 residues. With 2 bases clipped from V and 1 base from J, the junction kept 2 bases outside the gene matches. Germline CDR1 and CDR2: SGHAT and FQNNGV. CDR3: CASSLTSGGGSYEQYF. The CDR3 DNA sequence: TGTGCCAGCAGCTTAACTAGCGGGGGGGGATCCTACGAGCAGTACTTC. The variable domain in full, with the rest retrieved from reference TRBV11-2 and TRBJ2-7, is EAGVAQSPRYKIIEKRQSVAFWCNPISGHATLYWYQQILGQGPKLLIQFQNNGVVDDSQLPKDRFSAERLKGVDSTLKIQPAKLEDSAVYLCASSLTSGGGSYEQYFGPGTRLTVT.

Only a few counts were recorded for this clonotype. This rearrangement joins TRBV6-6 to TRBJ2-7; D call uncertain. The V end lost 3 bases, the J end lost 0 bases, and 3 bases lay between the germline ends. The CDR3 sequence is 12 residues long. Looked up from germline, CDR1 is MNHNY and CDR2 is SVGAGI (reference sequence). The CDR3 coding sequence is TGTGCCAGCAGTTATATCTCCTACGAGCAGTACGTC. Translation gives CASSYISYEQYV.

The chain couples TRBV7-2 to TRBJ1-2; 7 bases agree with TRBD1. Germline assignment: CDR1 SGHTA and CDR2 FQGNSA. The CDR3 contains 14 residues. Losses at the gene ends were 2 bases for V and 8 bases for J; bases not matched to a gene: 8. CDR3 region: CASSLSGTAGGYTF. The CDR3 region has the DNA TGTGCCAGCAGCTTATCCGGGACAGCTGGGGGCTACACCTTC.

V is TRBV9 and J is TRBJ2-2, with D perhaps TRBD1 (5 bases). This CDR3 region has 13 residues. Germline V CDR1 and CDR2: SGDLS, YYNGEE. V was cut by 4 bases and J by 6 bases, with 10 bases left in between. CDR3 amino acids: CASSFTTAGELFF. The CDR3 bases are TGTGCCAGCAGCTTCACGACAGCCGGGGAGCTGTTTTTT. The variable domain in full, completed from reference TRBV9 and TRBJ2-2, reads DSGVTQTPKHLITATGQRVTLRCSPRSGDLSVYWYQQSLDQGLQFLIQYYNGEERAKGNILERFSAQQFPDLHSELNLSSLELGDSALYFCASSFTTAGELFFGEGSRLTVL.

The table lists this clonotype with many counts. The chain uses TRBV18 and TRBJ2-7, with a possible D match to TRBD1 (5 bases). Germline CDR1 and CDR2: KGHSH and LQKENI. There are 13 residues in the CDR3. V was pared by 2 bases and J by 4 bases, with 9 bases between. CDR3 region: CASSPGAEYEQYF. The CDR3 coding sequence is TGTGCCAGCTCACCAGGGGCAGAGTACGAGCAGTACTTC.

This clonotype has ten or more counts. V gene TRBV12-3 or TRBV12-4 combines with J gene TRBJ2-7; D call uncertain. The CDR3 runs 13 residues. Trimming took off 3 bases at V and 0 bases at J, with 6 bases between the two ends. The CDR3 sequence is CASSFTTSYEQYF. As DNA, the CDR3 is TGTGCCAGCAGTTTTACAACCTCCTACGAGCAGTACTTC.

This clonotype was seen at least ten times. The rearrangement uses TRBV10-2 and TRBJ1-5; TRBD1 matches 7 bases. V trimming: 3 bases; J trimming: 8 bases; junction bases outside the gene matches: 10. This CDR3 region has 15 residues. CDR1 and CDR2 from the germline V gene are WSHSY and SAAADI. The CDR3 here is CASSDVQGGGEPQHF. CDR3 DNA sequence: TGCGCCAGCAGTGACGTCCAGGGGGGAGGGGAGCCCCAGCATTTT.